The 2 T cell receptor beta chains listed next were all sequenced from one sample in a study of CD8 T cells in ankylosing spondylitis. Each CDR3 protein is one row after TCRdb ran MiXCR on the 5' RACE reads. Here the sample spans under 850,000 distinct CDR3 sequences, 19% being singletons. Study results and caveats: For ankylosing spondylitis blood, a TCR beta motif of under 10 highly homologous variants appeared characteristic.

Antigens of these TCRs are unknown. The sequenced material came from blood, either unsorted or a sorted T cell fraction (not recorded which). All receptors derive from a male donor with ankylosing spondylitis.

This sequence joins TRBV4-2 and TRBJ2-1, with 8 positions matching TRBD2. The CDR3 length is 17 residues. CDR1 and CDR2 from the germline V gene are LGHNA and YNFKEQ. V lost 0 bases and J lost 5; bases outside the gene matches: 9. For the CDR3, the DNA is TGTGCCAGCAGCCAAGAGGCCAATCTAGCGGGTAACAATGAGCAGTTCTTC. Translated: CASSQEANLAGNNEQFF.

There are a few counts of this clonotype. The chain recombines TRBV20-1 with TRBJ2-7; 11 bases align to TRBD2. The CDR3 spans 15 residues. The V and J ends lost 3 bases and 6 bases, in that order; junction bases with no gene match: 10. Germline assignment: CDR1 DFQATT and CDR2 SNEGSKA (reference sequence). The CDR3 DNA reads TGCAGTGCTAGCCTTAGCGGGAGGGCCACTCGCGAGCAGTACTTC. Protein sequence: CSASLSGRATREQYF.